A selection of T cell receptor beta chains follows, all from one sample in a study of blood T cell repertoires in COVID-19. Repertoires were generated with immunoSEQ multiplex PCR, while TCRdb's copy carries only in-frame clones and drops some. Of 310,000 or so clones in the sample, about 87% are singletons; the top ten hold 9.9%. The sequenced sample was peripheral blood. The receptors originated from a man aged 25-45 years with COVID-19, enrolled during active disease. CDR3s include the opening cysteine and the closing phenylalanine or tryptophan. A D gene is named only where the DNA matches it firmly. The size of a clone is reported for some rows only, either as once, few or many, or as a class for expanded clones.

CDR3nt: TGTGCCACCAGTACGGGTTCCTCCTACAATGAGCAGTTCTTC
CDR3aa: CATSTGSSYNEQFF
abundance: once
d_gene: -
j_gene: TRBJ2-1
v_gene: TRBV24-1

CDR3nt: TGTGCCAGCTCCCGAGACATTGCCGGAAACACCATATATTTT
CDR3aa: CASSRDIAGNTIYF
abundance: once
d_gene: -
j_gene: TRBJ1-3
v_gene: TRBV18

CDR3nt: TGTGCCAGCAGTTACACTTACTCGACAGGGGGCATTCAGCCCCAGCATTTT
CDR3aa: CASSYTYSTGGIQPQHF
abundance: -
d_gene: TRBD1
j_gene: TRBJ1-5
v_gene: TRBV6-2/TRBV6-3

CDR3nt: TGTGCCAGCACCCCGGGGGGATCTGGAAACACCATATATTTT
CDR3aa: CASTPGGSGNTIYF
abundance: -
d_gene: -
j_gene: TRBJ1-3
v_gene: TRBV6-6

CDR3nt: TGTGCCAGCAGCCTACGCGCAGGGGCAAAGGATGAGCAGTTCTTC
CDR3aa: CASSLRAGAKDEQFF
abundance: -
d_gene: -
j_gene: TRBJ2-1
v_gene: TRBV27

CDR3nt: TGTGCCAGCAGTACCGGACAGGGCTTTACTGAAGCTTTCTTT
CDR3aa: CASSTGQGFTEAFF
abundance: -
d_gene: TRBD1
j_gene: TRBJ1-1
v_gene: TRBV28

CDR3nt: TGTGCCAGCGCCCCCTTAAACACCTTAATGAACACTGAAGCTTTCTTT
CDR3aa: CASAPLNTLMNTEAFF
abundance: few
d_gene: -
j_gene: TRBJ1-1
v_gene: TRBV28

CDR3nt: TGTGCCAGCAGCCTGGCGGGGGGGCGAACAGATACGCAGTATTTT
CDR3aa: CASSLAGGRTDTQYF
abundance: -
d_gene: TRBD2
j_gene: TRBJ2-3
v_gene: TRBV4-2

CDR3nt: TGTGCCAGCAGCTTGGTGGGGGGAAGCCGGTATTTT
CDR3aa: CASSLVGGSRYF
abundance: -
d_gene: -
j_gene: TRBJ2-3
v_gene: TRBV5-6

CDR3nt: TGTGCCAGCCGCCCTTACGTGACAGCGGGTACCGGGGAGCTGTTTTTT
CDR3aa: CASRPYVTAGTGELFF
abundance: -
d_gene: -
j_gene: TRBJ2-2
v_gene: TRBV27

CDR3nt: TGTGCCAGCAGCTTAGGGACAGGGGATACCTACGAGCAGTACTTC
CDR3aa: CASSLGTGDTYEQYF
abundance: -
d_gene: TRBD1
j_gene: TRBJ2-7
v_gene: TRBV7-2

CDR3nt: TGTGCCAGCAGCCTAGATCAGGGCAATAGCAATCAGCCCCAGCATTTT
CDR3aa: CASSLDQGNSNQPQHF
abundance: -
d_gene: -
j_gene: TRBJ1-5
v_gene: TRBV7-8

CDR3nt: TGTGCCAGCAGACCCTCCGGGACAGGCCGATCCTATGGCTACACCTTC
CDR3aa: CASRPSGTGRSYGYTF
abundance: -
d_gene: TRBD1
j_gene: TRBJ1-2
v_gene: TRBV7-9

CDR3nt: TGCGCCAGAGACAGGGGACGATCCTACGAGCAGTACTTC
CDR3aa: CARDRGRSYEQYF
abundance: -
d_gene: TRBD1
j_gene: TRBJ2-7
v_gene: TRBV10-1

CDR3nt: TGTGCCTGGAGTGGGACAGGGATCTACTATGGCTACACCTTC
CDR3aa: CAWSGTGIYYGYTF
abundance: -
d_gene: TRBD1
j_gene: TRBJ1-2
v_gene: TRBV30

CDR3nt: TGTGCCAGCAGTTTAGGGGGCGGCGGGAGAGTGGGAGAGACCCAGTACTTC
CDR3aa: CASSLGGGGRVGETQYF
abundance: -
d_gene: -
j_gene: TRBJ2-5
v_gene: TRBV27

CDR3nt: TGTGCCAGCAGTTTGCAGGGATACGAGCAGTACTTC
CDR3aa: CASSLQGYEQYF
abundance: -
d_gene: -
j_gene: TRBJ2-7
v_gene: TRBV12-3/TRBV12-4

CDR3nt: TGTGCCAGCAGCGCAGACGGGGGGGCGGTAACAGATACGCAGTATTTT
CDR3aa: CASSADGGAVTDTQYF
abundance: -
d_gene: TRBD2
j_gene: TRBJ2-3
v_gene: TRBV9

CDR3nt: TGCAGCGTCTGGACAGACTCTGGAAACACCATATATTTT
CDR3aa: CSVWTDSGNTIYF
abundance: -
d_gene: -
j_gene: TRBJ1-3
v_gene: TRBV29-1

CDR3nt: TGTGCCAGCAGTCCCCGTAGCTTACGCACTGAAGCTTTCTTT
CDR3aa: CASSPRSLRTEAFF
abundance: -
d_gene: -
j_gene: TRBJ1-1
v_gene: TRBV6-5

CDR3nt: TGTGCCAGCAGCTTAGAAGTCTATTCTATGAATGAGCAGTTCTTC
CDR3aa: CASSLEVYSMNEQFF
abundance: -
d_gene: -
j_gene: TRBJ2-1
v_gene: TRBV11-2

CDR3nt: TGTGCCAGCAGTGGACACGAGGGTCATGGCTACACCTTC
CDR3aa: CASSGHEGHGYTF
abundance: -
d_gene: -
j_gene: TRBJ1-2
v_gene: TRBV2

CDR3nt: TGTGCCAGCAGCTCGACGTCAGGGTTGCCCCAGCATTTT
CDR3aa: CASSSTSGLPQHF
abundance: -
d_gene: -
j_gene: TRBJ1-5
v_gene: TRBV7-2

CDR3nt: TGTGCCAGCTCATCACGGACATTTACCTACGAGCAGTACTTC
CDR3aa: CASSSRTFTYEQYF
abundance: -
d_gene: -
j_gene: TRBJ2-7
v_gene: TRBV18

CDR3nt: TGTGCCAGCAGCCCGCGGGGACTAGCGGGGGGGCGGACAGATACGCAGTATTTT
CDR3aa: CASSPRGLAGGRTDTQYF
abundance: -
d_gene: TRBD2
j_gene: TRBJ2-3
v_gene: TRBV3-1/TRBV3-2

CDR3nt: TGTGCCAGCAGTTACTCCCTATCCCCGGGACTAGCGGGGGGCCTCTACAATGAGCAGTTCTTC
CDR3aa: CASSYSLSPGLAGGLYNEQFF
abundance: -
d_gene: TRBD2
j_gene: TRBJ2-1
v_gene: TRBV6-2/TRBV6-3

CDR3nt: TGTGCCAGCTCACCGCGGGAGGGTGTAAATGAAAAACTGTTTTTT
CDR3aa: CASSPREGVNEKLFF
abundance: -
d_gene: -
j_gene: TRBJ1-4
v_gene: TRBV18

CDR3nt: TGTGCCAGCAGCTTAACGACAGTTCTGAACACCGGGGAGCTGTTTTTT
CDR3aa: CASSLTTVLNTGELFF
abundance: many
d_gene: -
j_gene: TRBJ2-2
v_gene: TRBV11-3

CDR3nt: TGTGCCAGCAGATCAGGGGGCTCGGGGGAAAAACTGTTTTTT
CDR3aa: CASRSGGSGEKLFF
abundance: -
d_gene: TRBD1
j_gene: TRBJ1-4
v_gene: TRBV6-5

CDR3nt: TGCAGTGCTTGTGGACAGGGCCCCACTGAAGCTTTCTTT
CDR3aa: CSACGQGPTEAFF
abundance: once
d_gene: TRBD1
j_gene: TRBJ1-1
v_gene: TRBV20-1

CDR3nt: TGTGCCAGCAGTTATAGCGGGGGCGCATACAATGAGCAGTTCTTC
CDR3aa: CASSYSGGAYNEQFF
abundance: -
d_gene: TRBD2
j_gene: TRBJ2-1
v_gene: TRBV27

CDR3nt: TGTGCCAGTAGTAATTACAGGGCTGGCTACACCTTC
CDR3aa: CASSNYRAGYTF
abundance: few
d_gene: -
j_gene: TRBJ1-2
v_gene: TRBV19

CDR3nt: TGTGCCAGCAGCTTGGGGCGGGGCCCGGCAGATACGCAGTATTTT
CDR3aa: CASSLGRGPADTQYF
abundance: -
d_gene: -
j_gene: TRBJ2-3
v_gene: TRBV5-4

CDR3nt: TGTGCCAGCAGCCAAGTTATAAACTATGGCTACACCTTC
CDR3aa: CASSQVINYGYTF
abundance: -
d_gene: -
j_gene: TRBJ1-2
v_gene: TRBV14

CDR3nt: TGTGCCAGTAGTATAGATCCGGACTTCCGTAAAGATACGCAGTATTTT
CDR3aa: CASSIDPDFRKDTQYF
abundance: -
d_gene: -
j_gene: TRBJ2-3
v_gene: TRBV19

CDR3nt: TGTGCCAGCAGCCAAGATTCCATACTTAGCACAGATACGCAGTATTTT
CDR3aa: CASSQDSILSTDTQYF
abundance: -
d_gene: -
j_gene: TRBJ2-3
v_gene: TRBV14

CDR3nt: TGTGCCAGCAGTTTATATAGCGGGAGTTCGTATGAGCAGTTCTTC
CDR3aa: CASSLYSGSSYEQFF
abundance: -
d_gene: TRBD2
j_gene: TRBJ2-1
v_gene: TRBV27

CDR3nt: TGTGCTAGTGGTTTGGTACCAAACATCGGGACAGGGGGCATGTATAATTCACCCCTCCACTTT
CDR3aa: CASGLVPNIGTGGMYNSPLHF
abundance: -
d_gene: TRBD1
j_gene: TRBJ1-6
v_gene: TRBV12-5

CDR3nt: TGTGCCAGCAGTTTATCCCCGGACAGGGGGGATCAGCCCCAGCATTTT
CDR3aa: CASSLSPDRGDQPQHF
abundance: -
d_gene: TRBD1
j_gene: TRBJ1-5
v_gene: TRBV28

CDR3nt: TGTGCCAGCAGCTTGGGAGGCGGGGGAAATGAAGCTTTCTTT
CDR3aa: CASSLGGGGNEAFF
abundance: -
d_gene: -
j_gene: TRBJ1-1
v_gene: TRBV5-6

CDR3nt: TGTGCCAGCAGCCGCACAGGGGATTTTTCACCCCTCCACTTT
CDR3aa: CASSRTGDFSPLHF
abundance: once
d_gene: TRBD1
j_gene: TRBJ1-6
v_gene: TRBV25-1

CDR3nt: TGCGCCAGCAGCCTATGGACTAGCGGGGTGGGCAATGAGCAGTTCTTC
CDR3aa: CASSLWTSGVGNEQFF
abundance: -
d_gene: TRBD2
j_gene: TRBJ2-1
v_gene: TRBV4-1

CDR3nt: TGTGCCAGCAGCCCAAGATTACTAGCGGAGTTAAATGAGCAGTTCTTC
CDR3aa: CASSPRLLAELNEQFF
abundance: -
d_gene: TRBD2
j_gene: TRBJ2-1
v_gene: TRBV4-2

CDR3nt: TGTGCCAGCAGCCGGGACAGGGGGAAGTATGGCTACACCTTC
CDR3aa: CASSRDRGKYGYTF
abundance: -
d_gene: TRBD1
j_gene: TRBJ1-2
v_gene: TRBV2

CDR3nt: TGTGCCATCAGTGAGTCTCCGACAGGGGGTTCTGGCTACACCTTC
CDR3aa: CAISESPTGGSGYTF
abundance: -
d_gene: TRBD1
j_gene: TRBJ1-2
v_gene: TRBV10-3

CDR3nt: TGTGCCAGCAGCCAAGGGACAGGGAGGGACACTGAAGCTTTCTTT
CDR3aa: CASSQGTGRDTEAFF
abundance: -
d_gene: TRBD1
j_gene: TRBJ1-1
v_gene: TRBV3-1/TRBV3-2

CDR3nt: TGCGCCAGCAGTGGGACAGGGGGTAATGGCTACACCTTC
CDR3aa: CASSGTGGNGYTF
abundance: -
d_gene: TRBD1
j_gene: TRBJ1-2
v_gene: TRBV5-1

CDR3nt: TGTGCCAGCTCAGCCCCGGGACAGGGGGGAAACATTCAGTACTTC
CDR3aa: CASSAPGQGGNIQYF
abundance: -
d_gene: TRBD1
j_gene: TRBJ2-4
v_gene: TRBV18

CDR3nt: TGTGCCACCAGTGATCCCGGACAGGGGGCTAAAGATACGCAGTATTTT
CDR3aa: CATSDPGQGAKDTQYF
abundance: few
d_gene: TRBD1
j_gene: TRBJ2-3
v_gene: TRBV24-1

CDR3nt: TGTGCCAGCAGCGTAGCGTACCGGGACGAGCAGTACTTC
CDR3aa: CASSVAYRDEQYF
abundance: once
d_gene: -
j_gene: TRBJ2-7
v_gene: TRBV11-2

CDR3nt: TGTGCCAGCTCACTTCTGCCGGACAGCCTTAATGAAAAACTGTTTTTT
CDR3aa: CASSLLPDSLNEKLFF
abundance: -
d_gene: -
j_gene: TRBJ1-4
v_gene: TRBV18

CDR3nt: TGTGCCAGCAGCTTTCGAGGTCCGGACACTGAAGCTTTCTTT
CDR3aa: CASSFRGPDTEAFF
abundance: once
d_gene: -
j_gene: TRBJ1-1
v_gene: TRBV7-3

CDR3nt: TGTGCCAGCAGCCCTGGGACAGGCACCTACGAGCAGTACTTC
CDR3aa: CASSPGTGTYEQYF
abundance: -
d_gene: TRBD1
j_gene: TRBJ2-7
v_gene: TRBV11-2

CDR3nt: TGTGCCAGCAGCTGGGGACTCTATAGCACAGATACGCAGTATTTT
CDR3aa: CASSWGLYSTDTQYF
abundance: -
d_gene: -
j_gene: TRBJ2-3
v_gene: TRBV5-6

CDR3nt: TGTGCCAGCACCCAGGGGACACTGCCTTCTGGAAACACCATATATTTT
CDR3aa: CASTQGTLPSGNTIYF
abundance: -
d_gene: -
j_gene: TRBJ1-3
v_gene: TRBV7-9

CDR3nt: TGTGCCAGCAGCTTACTCGTAGGACTAGGGGTCCATGAGCAGTTCTTC
CDR3aa: CASSLLVGLGVHEQFF
abundance: -
d_gene: TRBD2
j_gene: TRBJ2-1
v_gene: TRBV7-3

CDR3nt: TGTGCCAGCAGCTTAGGGTGGGGGCCCACTGAAGCTTTCTTT
CDR3aa: CASSLGWGPTEAFF
abundance: -
d_gene: -
j_gene: TRBJ1-1
v_gene: TRBV7-8

CDR3nt: TGTGCCAGCAGCCCCTCCAGCGGTAGCTCCTACGAGCAGTACTTC
CDR3aa: CASSPSSGSSYEQYF
abundance: -
d_gene: -
j_gene: TRBJ2-7
v_gene: TRBV11-2

CDR3nt: TGTGCCAGCAGCTTAGCAGACGGGAGAGGAGTGACCCAGTACTTC
CDR3aa: CASSLADGRGVTQYF
abundance: -
d_gene: -
j_gene: TRBJ2-5
v_gene: TRBV7-9

CDR3nt: TGTGCCAGCAGAACAGGGGGATACGAGCAGTACTTC
CDR3aa: CASRTGGYEQYF
abundance: -
d_gene: TRBD1
j_gene: TRBJ2-7
v_gene: TRBV28